One sample yielded the 26 T cell receptor beta chains listed below, sequenced in a study of blood T cells in healthy people across ages. Next came a second PCR, run for about 7 to 11 cycles, which used a sample-barcoded 5' primer along with a J-beta primer mix. TCRdb reprocessed the 5' RACE reads with MiXCR, giving one entry per CDR3 protein. The sample has hundreds of thousands of distinct CDR3 sequences, around 43% seen once. The sample consisted of blood. The origin of the receptors is a man in his 60s in good health.

The V call is TRBV20-1, the J call TRBJ1-4; 8 bases line up with TRBD1. Trimming at V came to 1 base and at J to 1 base, leaving 5 bases not matched to a gene. This CDR3 has 16 residues. The germline gives CDR1 DFQATT, CDR2 SNEGSKA (reference sequence). The CDR3 loop reads CSARAQGGVTNEKLFF. The CDR3, as DNA: TGCAGTGCTAGAGCACAGGGGGGCGTAACTAATGAAAAACTGTTTTTT.

CDR3: CASSQDAYNSPLHF. In DNA form, the CDR3 reads TGCGCCAGCAGCCAAGACGCATATAATTCACCCCTCCACTTT. The chain employs TRBV4-3 and TRBJ1-6; D not resolved. CDR1 LGHNA and CDR2 YSLEER come from the germline V gene. This CDR3 is 14 amino acids long. V was shortened by 0 bases and J by 4 bases, with 4 bases between the two germline ends.

This clonotype occurred once. A junction boundary mismatches the germline segment, possibly from a read error. This rearrangement joins TRBV12-3 or TRBV12-4 to TRBJ2-6, with 7 bases identical to TRBD1. This CDR3 spans 19 amino acids. The CDR3 coding sequence is TGTGCCAGCGGTTTAAGCGCAGGGGGATCCCACTCTGGGGCCAACGTCCTGACTTTC. Translated: CASGLSAGGSHSGANVLTF.

The rearrangement joins TRBV4-1 to TRBJ2-5, with TRBD2 matching over 10 bases. There are 13 residues in the CDR3. The ends lost 6 bases at V and 11 bases at J; junction bases unmatched: 9. From germline, CDR1 is MGHRA and CDR2 YSYEKL. The DNA for the CDR3 is TGCGCCAGCAGTGTGACTAGCGGGTTGCATCAGTACTTC. Its translation: CASSVTSGLHQYF.

This clonotype has a handful of counts. V is TRBV7-6 and J is TRBJ2-1, with TRBD2 matching 8 bases. CDR1 and CDR2 from the germline V gene are SGHVS and FNYEAQ. This CDR3 has 15 residues. The V and J ends lost 5 bases and 6 bases, in that order; junction bases with no gene match: 9. CDR3 amino acids: CASSTQAGAINEQFF. The CDR3 DNA sequence: TGTGCCAGCAGCACACAAGCGGGGGCGATCAATGAGCAGTTCTTC.

This clonotype was counted between two and nine times. The chain combines TRBV2 with TRBJ2-3, with 8 bases matching TRBD2. After removal of 7 bases from V and 0 bases from J, the junction contained 3 bases not matched to a gene. The CDR3 extends over 14 amino acids. Germline V gives CDR1 SNHLY, CDR2 FYNNEI. The CDR3 spells CASIIAGSTDTQYF. The CDR3 DNA reads TGTGCCAGCATTATAGCGGGGAGCACAGATACGCAGTATTTT.

The V gene is TRBV13, the J gene TRBJ2-7; 8 positions agree with TRBD1. CDR3 length: 14 amino acids. J gave up 3 bases and V 3 bases, and 4 bases lay outside the gene matches. Germline CDR1 is PRHDT and CDR2 is FYEKMQ (reference sequence). The CDR3 DNA reads TGTGCCAGCAGCTTCCCCGACAGGGGCTACGAGCAGTACTTC. Its protein product is CASSFPDRGYEQYF.

Only a few counts were recorded for this clonotype. V gene TRBV24-1 combines with J gene TRBJ1-2, with D unclear. The germline V gene has CDR1 KGHDR and CDR2 SFDVKD. The length of the CDR3 is 12 residues. With 4 bases removed from V and 4 bases from J, the gap between germline ends came to 6 bases. In DNA form, the CDR3 reads TGTGCCACCAGTGAATCAAGCTATGGCTACACCTTC. This gives the protein CATSESSYGYTF.

The chain recombines TRBV5-1 with TRBJ2-4, with 12 bases fitting TRBD2. There are 17 residues in the CDR3. Per germline, CDR1 SGHRS and CDR2 YFSETQ. V was pared by 0 bases and J by 7 bases, with 8 bases of the junction left unmatched. CDR3 in amino acids: CASSLVASGGVVNIQYF. In DNA form, the CDR3 reads TGCGCCAGCAGCTTGGTTGCTAGCGGGGGGGTTGTGAACATTCAGTACTTC.

The chain uses TRBV7-7 and TRBJ2-5, with D possibly matching TRBD2 (6 bases). The CDR3 loop spans 14 amino acids. The V end lost 2 bases, the J end lost 5 bases, and 12 bases lay between the germline ends. The germline V gene encodes CDR1 SSHAT and CDR2 FNYEAQ (reference sequence). The chain's CDR3 is CASSLRQAGETQYF. CDR3 in DNA: TGTGCCAGCAGCTTACGGCAGGCGGGGGAGACCCAGTACTTC.

V usage is TRBV25-1 and J usage is TRBJ2-7; D might be TRBD1 or TRBD2, each matching 5 bases. V was shortened by 3 bases and J by 0 bases, with 18 bases between the two germline ends. The CDR3 is 17 amino acids. Germline V gives CDR1 MGHDK, CDR2 SYGVNS. The DNA for the CDR3 is TGTGCCAGCAGTGACGCTTCCGGGACCGAGAGCTCCTACGAGCAGTACTTC. Translated, it gives CASSDASGTESSYEQYF.

Of note for this clonotype: One end of the junction varies from germline; a read error may be responsible. The V call is TRBV27, the J call TRBJ2-1; maybe TRBD1 (6 bases). Per the germline V gene, CDR1 is MNHEY and CDR2 is SMNVEV (reference sequence). This CDR3 has 15 amino acids. CDR3 residues: CAGSLIPGHPNEQFF. CDR3 DNA: TGTGCCGGCAGTTTAATTCCGGGACACCCCAATGAGCAGTTCTTC.

The chain employs TRBV3-1 and TRBJ1-2; 10 bases are a match to TRBD1. From germline, CDR1 is LGHDT and CDR2 YNNKEL (reference sequence). Trimming cost V 4 bases and J 11 bases; bases outside gene matches: 4. CDR3 length: 12 amino acids. The CDR3 sequence: CASSPRTGGYTF. The CDR3 nucleotides are TGTGCCAGCAGCCCCAGGACAGGGGGGTACACCTTC.

This clonotype was seen ten or more times. V is TRBV20-1 and J is TRBJ2-7; a possible D gene is TRBD2 (5 bases). CDR3 size: 12 residues. V lost 3 bases and J lost 0, with 6 bases in between. Germline-derived CDR1 and CDR2 are DFQATT and SNEGSKA (reference sequence). The CDR3 sequence is CSARGSSYEQYF. The CDR3 nucleotides read TGCAGTGCTAGGGGGAGCTCCTACGAGCAGTACTTC.

This chain links TRBV7-2 with TRBJ2-2; unclear D gene. The CDR3 is made up of 18 amino acids. Germline V CDR1 and CDR2: SGHTA, FQGNSA. Trimming took 2 bases from V and 8 from J, leaving 24 bases between them. The CDR3 sequence: CASSLSSAVPIDYGELFF. CDR3 nucleotide sequence: TGTGCCAGCAGCTTATCGAGCGCGGTGCCCATTGATTATGGGGAGCTGTTTTTT.

The CDR3 spells CASSLVAGSTYEQYF. The DNA of the CDR3 is TGCGCCAGCAGCTTGGTCGCGGGTTCCACCTACGAGCAGTACTTC. This sequence joins TRBV5-1 and TRBJ2-7; D is possibly TRBD2 (5 bases). V lost 0 bases to trimming and J lost 2 bases, with 12 bases between them. The germline gives CDR1 SGHRS, CDR2 YFSETQ. CDR3 length: 15 residues.

V gene TRBV4-3 combines with J gene TRBJ1-1; D not certain. Germline V gives CDR1 LGHNA, CDR2 YSLEER. Trimming took off 0 bases at V and 4 bases at J, with 12 bases between the two ends. The CDR3 spans 15 residues. This CDR3 is CASSQDPGSATEAFF. The CDR3 bases are TGCGCCAGCAGCCAAGACCCGGGAAGCGCCACTGAAGCTTTCTTT.

CDR3 nucleotide sequence: TGCGCCAGCAGCTCCGCTCGACAGGGAATGAACACTGAAGCTTTCTTT. Translated, it gives CASSSARQGMNTEAFF. V usage is TRBV5-1 and J usage is TRBJ1-1; 7 bases agree with TRBD1. The V gene end was trimmed by 3 bases and the J gene end by 0 bases; junction bases not matched to a gene: 8. Germline values: CDR1 SGHRS, CDR2 YFSETQ. The CDR3 spans 16 residues.

This clonotype was seen a few times. Written as DNA, the CDR3 is TGTGCCATCAGTGACAGGCAAACTAGCACAGATACGCAGTATTTT. It encodes CAISDRQTSTDTQYF. The genes are TRBV10-3 and TRBJ2-3; D is ambiguous. V was pared by 3 bases and J by 0 bases, with 10 bases between. CDR3 length: 15 amino acids. CDR1 and CDR2 (germline): ENHRY, SYGVKD.

The chain recombines TRBV7-3 with TRBJ2-1; D perhaps matches TRBD1 (6 bases). CDR1 is SGHTA and CDR2 is FQGTGA in the germline V gene. The CDR3 has 13 residues. V gave up 4 bases and J gave up 9 bases, with 13 bases separating them. This CDR3 is CASSSSTGGEQFF. The CDR3 DNA follows: TGTGCCAGCAGCTCCTCGACAGGTGGTGAGCAGTTCTTC. The variable domain in full, with the rest retrieved from reference TRBV7-3 and TRBJ2-1, is GAGVSQTPSNKVTEKGKYVELRCDPISGHTALYWYRQSLGQGPEFLIYFQGTGAADDSGLPNDRFFAVRPEGSVSTLKIQRTERGDSAVYLCASSSSTGGEQFFGPGTRLTVL.

This clonotype has only a few counts. The CDR3 here is CASSLRAGIHLSGANVLTF. Written as DNA, the CDR3 is TGTGCCAGCAGTTTAAGGGCAGGTATCCATTTGTCTGGGGCCAACGTCCTGACTTTC. The rearrangement uses TRBV27 and TRBJ2-6; D is unresolved. Germline-derived CDR1 and CDR2 are MNHEY and SMNVEV (reference sequence). The V and J ends lost 2 bases and 1 base respectively, with 18 bases between them. The CDR3 has 19 residues.

The V and J genes are TRBV9 and TRBJ2-4; tentative D call: TRBD1 (6 bases). CDR1 SGDLS and CDR2 YYNGEE come from the germline V gene. This CDR3 is built from 12 residues. V lost 3 bases and J 7 bases, leaving 8 bases between the germline ends. CDR3 region: CASSGQENIQYF. The CDR3 DNA reads TGTGCCAGCAGCGGACAGGAGAACATTCAGTACTTC.

This clonotype was counted many times. J is TRBJ2-1 and V is TRBV9; possibly TRBD1 for D (6 bases). Trimming removed 3 bases from V and 3 bases from J, with 13 bases in between. This CDR3 is built from 15 residues. In germline, CDR1 is SGDLS, CDR2 YYNGEE. DNA for the CDR3: TGTGCCAGCAGCGCTGGACAGAATATCTACAATGAGCAGTTCTTC. Its translation is CASSAGQNIYNEQFF.

In DNA form, the CDR3 reads TGTGCCACCAGTGCTTCGGGACAGGCCCAGGGTGAGCAGTACTTC. This encodes CATSASGQAQGEQYF. J is TRBJ2-5 and V is TRBV24-1; 8 bases match TRBD1. Germline V gene data show CDR1 as KGHDR and CDR2 as SFDVKD. V gave up 5 bases and J gave up 11 bases; unmatched junction bases: 15. The CDR3 sequence is 15 residues long.

This clonotype was observed a handful of times. One junction end disagrees with the germline gene, perhaps due to a read error. This sequence joins TRBV7-7 and TRBJ2-5, with D unresolved. From germline, CDR1 is SSHAT and CDR2 FNYEAQ (reference sequence). The CDR3 covers 13 residues. The CDR3 is CASSLGAVETQYF. Here the CDR3 DNA reads TGTGCTAGCAGCTTAGGAGCAGTGGAGACCCAGTACTTC.

The chain uses TRBV27 and TRBJ2-2; no clear D. The CDR3 extends over 14 amino acids. Germline V CDR1 and CDR2: MNHEY, SMNVEV (reference sequence). The ends were cut back, 2 bases at V and 6 bases at J, with 10 bases in the middle. The CDR3 region is CASSLRSSPGELFF. In DNA, the CDR3 is TGTGCCAGCAGTTTAAGATCTAGTCCCGGGGAGCTGTTTTTT.